Following are 9 T cell receptor beta chains from one sample sequenced in a study of blood T cell repertoires in COVID-19. The method was immunoSEQ multiplex PCR; TCRdb's version includes in-frame clones alone and lacks a portion of them. The table lists about 180,000 clones, 70% to 90% of them singletons. The specimen was peripheral blood. These receptors came from an elderly man with COVID-19, enrolled during active disease.

The rearrangement joins TRBV5-5 to TRBJ2-3; weak D call: TRBD2 (6 bases). V shed 4 bases and J shed 5 bases, with 17 bases lying between them. From germline, CDR1 is SGHKS and CDR2 YYEKEE (reference sequence). The CDR3 spans 15 residues. The CDR3 sequence is CASSHLGGTRDTQYF. The CDR3 nucleotides are TGTGCCAGCAGCCACCTCGGAGGGACCCGAGATACGCAGTATTTT.

The CDR3 DNA reads TGTGCCAGCAGCTTAGGGCAGGGTGGCGTTTCCCAGCATTTT. Amino acids: CASSLGQGGVSQHF. The chain joins TRBV7-2 to TRBJ1-5, with TRBD1 as a possible D gene (5 bases). Between the trimmed V and J ends, which lost 1 base and 11 bases, there was a span of 15 bases. The CDR3 is made up of 14 amino acids. Germline V lookup: CDR1 SGHTA, CDR2 FQGNSA.

V is TRBV18 and J is TRBJ2-1; tentative D call: TRBD1 (5 bases). The V end was cut by 4 bases, the J end by 5 bases, with 18 bases between. The CDR3 is made up of 16 amino acids. The germline V gene encodes CDR1 KGHSH and CDR2 LQKENI. CDR3 in DNA: TGTGCCAGCTCACAGGGGATGAGGACCTTAAACAATGAGCAGTTCTTC. This sequence encodes CASSQGMRTLNNEQFF.

This clone has more than one count but fewer than ten. The rearrangement joins TRBV5-6 to TRBJ1-2; D possibly corresponds to TRBD1 (5 bases). Germline assignment: CDR1 SGHDT and CDR2 YYEEEE. The CDR3 extends over 11 amino acids. The V end lost 5 bases, the J end lost 8 bases, and 10 bases lay between the germline ends. The CDR3 spells CASSTGTGYTF. In DNA, the CDR3 is TGTGCCAGCAGTACAGGTACCGGCTACACCTTC.

The V call is TRBV20-1, the J call TRBJ1-5; TRBD1 might be the D (6 bases). Trimming cost V 3 bases and J 1 base, with 16 bases left between them. Germline V lookup: CDR1 DFQATT, CDR2 SNEGSKA (reference sequence). This CDR3 has 16 residues. The CDR3 DNA follows: TGCAGTGCTAGTAACCCCAGGGGCCCCAGCAATCAGCCCCAGCATTTT. This encodes CSASNPRGPSNQPQHF.

On this clone itself: Other DNA sequences in this sample translate to the same CDR3. The rearrangement links TRBV7-3 to TRBJ1-3; D not resolved. V lost 2 bases and J 2 bases, leaving 4 bases between the germline ends. CDR3 length: 13 residues. Per germline, CDR1 SGHTA and CDR2 FQGTGA. CDR3 sequence (DNA): TGTGCCAGCAGCTTATCCACTGGAAACACCATATATTTT. Translated, it gives CASSLSTGNTIYF. Full variable domain (remainder filled in from reference TRBV7-3 and TRBJ1-3): GAGVSQTPSNKVTEKGKYVELRCDPISGHTALYWYRQSLGQGPEFLIYFQGTGAADDSGLPNDRFFAVRPEGSVSTLKIQRTERGDSAVYLCASSLSTGNTIYFGEGSWLTVV.

The chain uses TRBV7-2 and TRBJ2-1, with D possibly being TRBD2 (7 bases). From germline, CDR1 is SGHTA and CDR2 FQGNSA. The CDR3 extends over 15 amino acids. The germline V and J ends were trimmed by 5 bases and 10 bases, with 21 bases remaining between them. For the CDR3, the DNA is TGTGCCAGCAGCCTAGTGTGGGGGGGCTCTTCCGAGCAGTTCTTC. Protein sequence: CASSLVWGGSSEQFF.

The rearrangement links TRBV4-3 to TRBJ1-2; 7 bases match TRBD1. J lost 0 bases, V lost 0 bases, and 10 bases had no gene match. This CDR3 region has 18 residues. The germline CDR1 and CDR2 sequences are LGHNA and YSLEER. Written as DNA, the CDR3 is TGCGCCAGCAGCCAAGATCTCTGGGGGACAGATACTAACTATGGCTACACCTTC. Protein: CASSQDLWGTDTNYGYTF.

This clone was recorded once. This rearrangement joins TRBV5-4 to TRBJ2-3; 8 bases fit TRBD2. The CDR3 totals 16 residues. CDR1 and CDR2 from the germline V gene are SGHNT and YYREEE (reference sequence). The V gene end was trimmed by 0 bases and the J gene end by 2 bases; junction bases not matched to a gene: 5. CDR3: CASSLAAGGVTDTQYF. CDR3 nucleotides: TGTGCCAGCAGCTTGGCGGCCGGGGGGGTCACAGATACGCAGTATTTT.